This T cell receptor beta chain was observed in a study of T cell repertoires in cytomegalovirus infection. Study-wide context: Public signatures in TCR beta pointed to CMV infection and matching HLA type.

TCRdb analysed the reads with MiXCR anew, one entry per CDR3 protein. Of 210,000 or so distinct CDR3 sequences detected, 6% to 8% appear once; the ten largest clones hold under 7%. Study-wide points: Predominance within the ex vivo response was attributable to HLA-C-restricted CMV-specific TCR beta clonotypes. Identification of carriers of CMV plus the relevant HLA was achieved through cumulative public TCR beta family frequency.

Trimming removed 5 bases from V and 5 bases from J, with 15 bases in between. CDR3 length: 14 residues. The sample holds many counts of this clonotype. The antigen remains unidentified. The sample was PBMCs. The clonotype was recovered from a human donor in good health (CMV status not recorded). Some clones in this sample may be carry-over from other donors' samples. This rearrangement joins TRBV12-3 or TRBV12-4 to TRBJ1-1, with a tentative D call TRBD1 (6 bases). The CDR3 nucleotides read TGTGCCAGCAGTCCCCTCACAGGGAGGACTGAAGCTTTCTTT. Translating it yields CASSPLTGRTEAFF.